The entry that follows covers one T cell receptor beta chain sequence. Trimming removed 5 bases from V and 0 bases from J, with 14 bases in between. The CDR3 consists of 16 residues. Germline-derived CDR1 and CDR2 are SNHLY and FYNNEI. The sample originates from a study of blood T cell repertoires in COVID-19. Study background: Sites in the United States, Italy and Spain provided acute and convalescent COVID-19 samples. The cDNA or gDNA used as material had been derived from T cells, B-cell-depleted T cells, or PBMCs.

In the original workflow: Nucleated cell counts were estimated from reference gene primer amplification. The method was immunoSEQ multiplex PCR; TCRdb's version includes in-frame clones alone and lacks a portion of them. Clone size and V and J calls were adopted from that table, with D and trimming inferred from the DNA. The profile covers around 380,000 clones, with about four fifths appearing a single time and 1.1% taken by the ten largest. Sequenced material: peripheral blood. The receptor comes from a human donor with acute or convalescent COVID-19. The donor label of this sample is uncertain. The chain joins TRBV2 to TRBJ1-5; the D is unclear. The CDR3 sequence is CASSPQAVSSNQPQHF. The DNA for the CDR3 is TGTGCCAGCAGTCCTCAGGCCGTGAGTAGCAATCAGCCCCAGCATTTT.